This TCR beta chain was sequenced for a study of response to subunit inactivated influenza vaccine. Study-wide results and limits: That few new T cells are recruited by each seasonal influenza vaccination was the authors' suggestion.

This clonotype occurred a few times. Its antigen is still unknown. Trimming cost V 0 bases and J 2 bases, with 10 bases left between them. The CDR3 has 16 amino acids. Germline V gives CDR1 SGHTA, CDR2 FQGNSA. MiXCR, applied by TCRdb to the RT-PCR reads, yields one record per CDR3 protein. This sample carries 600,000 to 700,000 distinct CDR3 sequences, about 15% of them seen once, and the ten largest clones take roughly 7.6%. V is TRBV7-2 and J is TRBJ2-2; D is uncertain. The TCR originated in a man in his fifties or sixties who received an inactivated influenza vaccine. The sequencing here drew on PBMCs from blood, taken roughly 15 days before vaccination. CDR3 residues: CASSLAGPPNTGELFF. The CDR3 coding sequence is TGTGCCAGCAGCTTAGCAGGGCCCCCTAACACCGGGGAGCTGTTTTTT.